The 27 T cell receptor beta chains reported below all come from one sample, sequenced in a study of blood T cells in healthy people across ages. Combining a sample-barcoded 5' primer with a J-beta primer mix, a second PCR ran for 7 to 11 cycles. TCRdb re-derived calls from the 5' RACE reads in MiXCR, one entry per CDR3 protein. The sample includes 1.6 million or so distinct CDR3 sequences, about 32% seen only once; the top ten take over 9%. Input material: blood. The origin of the receptors is a woman under 40 in good health.

This clonotype has ten or more counts. V is TRBV4-1 and J is TRBJ2-7, with TRBD2 matching over 7 bases. Germline values: CDR1 MGHRA, CDR2 YSYEKL. This CDR3 is 20 amino acids long. Trimming at V came to 4 bases and at J to 0 bases, leaving 21 bases not matched to a gene. The DNA of the CDR3 is TGCGCCAGCAGCCCCGACGACATGACTAGCTCTTCAAGGGGCTCCTACGAGCAGTACTTC. Protein: CASSPDDMTSSSRGSYEQYF.

This clonotype was seen a few times. The chain combines TRBV3-1 with TRBJ1-2; 8 nucleotides align to TRBD1. CDR1 and CDR2 (germline): LGHDT, YNNKEL (reference sequence). The CDR3 totals 14 residues. The V and J ends lost 3 bases and 6 bases, in that order; junction bases with no gene match: 6. The CDR3 DNA follows: TGTGCCAGCAGCCAGATGACAGGGGCCCATGGCTACACCTTC. Protein sequence: CASSQMTGAHGYTF.

This clonotype has only a few counts. V is TRBV4-1 and J is TRBJ2-5; D is perhaps TRBD1 or TRBD2 (6 bases each). V was shortened by 0 bases and J by 4 bases, with 21 bases between the two germline ends. Germline assignment: CDR1 MGHRA and CDR2 YSYEKL. This CDR3 has 18 amino acids. The CDR3 sequence is CASSQDGGGGRIGETQYF. The DNA for the CDR3 is TGCGCCAGCAGCCAAGATGGAGGGGGAGGACGCATAGGAGAGACCCAGTACTTC.

This clonotype showed up just a few times. Here the CDR3 reads CASQDLRAYGYTF. In DNA form, the CDR3 reads TGTGCCAGCCAAGACTTAAGGGCCTATGGCTACACCTTC. The V call is TRBV6-1, the J call TRBJ1-2; D remains unclear. Per the germline V gene, CDR1 is MNHNS and CDR2 is SASEGT. Trimming pared 8 bases from V and 4 bases from J, leaving 14 bases between. CDR3 length: 13 amino acids.

Ten or more counts support this clonotype. V gene TRBV5-1 combines with J gene TRBJ2-7, with a weak D call TRBD1 (6 bases). The CDR3 loop spans 13 amino acids. CDR1 SGHRS and CDR2 YFSETQ come from the germline V gene. Trimming cost V 0 bases and J 7 bases, with 11 bases left between them. CDR3 sequence (DNA): TGCGCCAGCAGCTTGGGCAGGGGCCGGGAGCAGTACTTC. Translation: CASSLGRGREQYF.

This clonotype was seen at least ten times. The genes are TRBV6-1 and TRBJ2-3; D is perhaps TRBD2 (5 bases). Trimming pared 3 bases from V and 4 bases from J, leaving 8 bases between. Looked up from germline, CDR1 is MNHNS and CDR2 is SASEGT. The length of the CDR3 is 13 residues. As DNA, the CDR3 is TGTGCCAGCAGTGACGGGGATTCAGATACGCAGTATTTT. Amino acid sequence: CASSDGDSDTQYF.

The rearrangement links TRBV29-1 to TRBJ1-4, with a weak D call TRBD1 (5 bases). The CDR3 runs to 15 residues. Per the germline V gene, CDR1 is SQVTM and CDR2 is ANQGSEA. The V and J ends lost 1 base and 7 bases respectively, with 16 bases between them. The DNA for the CDR3 is TGCAGCGTTGAAGTTATTAAAGGGGATGGTGAAAAACTGTTTTTT. It specifies CSVEVIKGDGEKLFF.

The chain carries TRBV19 and TRBJ1-5; D unclear. The germline V and J ends were trimmed by 1 base and 3 bases, with 10 bases remaining between them. CDR3 length: 15 residues. The germline gives CDR1 LNHDA, CDR2 SQIVND (reference sequence). In nucleotides, the CDR3 is TGTGCCAGTAGTATAGTCGCGGACGACAATCAGCCCCAGCATTTT. It specifies CASSIVADDNQPQHF.

The chain couples TRBV6-4 to TRBJ1-2; 9 nucleotides agree with TRBD1. The CDR3 length is 14 residues. Trimming took 7 bases from V and 8 from J; bases not matched to a gene: 11. CDR1 is MRHNA, CDR2 SNTAGT, per germline. CDR3 sequence (DNA): TGTGCCAGCATAACGGACAGGGGTCTTGGGGGCTACACCTTC. The encoded protein is CASITDRGLGGYTF.

This clonotype was seen a handful of times. V gene TRBV6-5 combines with J gene TRBJ2-2; 11 bases line up with TRBD2. Germline CDR1 MNHEY, CDR2 SVGAGI. The CDR3 runs to 16 residues. J was trimmed by 3 bases and V by 7 bases; bases with no gene match: 7. The CDR3 bases are TGTGCCAGCACCTCCGGGACTAGCGGCCACACCGGGGAGCTGTTTTTT. Its translation: CASTSGTSGHTGELFF.

This clonotype was counted a few times. This rearrangement joins TRBV5-1 to TRBJ1-2; 7 bases fit TRBD1. The junction had 6 bases not matched to a gene; V was cut back by 3 bases and J by 4 bases. CDR1 is SGHRS, CDR2 YFSETQ, per germline. The CDR3 runs 14 residues. The chain's CDR3 is CASSSDRTLYGYTF. Here the CDR3 DNA reads TGCGCCAGCAGCTCGGACAGGACTCTCTATGGCTACACCTTC.

Only a few counts were recorded for this clonotype. The chain has TRBV20-1 and TRBJ2-5, with TRBD2 identical over 13 bases. The germline CDR1 and CDR2 sequences are DFQATT and SNEGSKA (reference sequence). The length of the CDR3 is 17 residues. V shed 0 bases, J shed 7 bases, and the junction held 11 bases outside the gene matches. The chain's CDR3 is CSARDYRTSGSVGTQYF. The CDR3 nucleotides are TGCAGTGCTAGAGATTATAGGACTAGCGGGAGTGTGGGGACCCAGTACTTC.

This clonotype was detected many times. The V and J genes are TRBV29-1 and TRBJ2-7; perhaps TRBD2 as D (6 bases). Deletions cut 6 bases from V and 2 bases from J, with 17 bases between. This CDR3 is 14 amino acids long. Looked up from germline, CDR1 is SQVTM and CDR2 is ANQGSEA. The DNA of the CDR3 is TGCAGCGTCGTAGGCGGGACCAACCCCTACGAGCAGTACTTC. Amino acids: CSVVGGTNPYEQYF.

The CDR3 DNA follows: TGTGCCAGCAGTTCCCCTACCGGGAGCTACACTGAAGCTTTCTTT. This codes for CASSSPTGSYTEAFF. V gene TRBV6-6 combines with J gene TRBJ1-1; no clear D. Trimming shortened V by 4 bases and J by 3 bases, and 15 bases separated the two germline ends. The CDR3 contains 15 residues. Germline V lookup: CDR1 MNHNY, CDR2 SVGAGI (reference sequence).

This clonotype was picked up a small number of times. The V and J genes are TRBV5-1 and TRBJ2-1; no definite D call. Germline CDR1 reads SGHRS; CDR2 reads YFSETQ. This CDR3 comprises 11 residues. V gave up 1 base and J gave up 12 bases, with 8 bases separating them. The CDR3 loop reads CASSLSVRQFF. CDR3 DNA sequence: TGCGCCAGCAGCTTGAGTGTACGGCAGTTCTTC.

A few counts support this clonotype. The gene calls are TRBV4-1 and TRBJ1-5, with D perhaps matching TRBD1 (5 bases). This CDR3 contains 20 residues. V shed 3 bases and J shed 0 bases, with 24 bases lying between them. Germline V gives CDR1 MGHRA, CDR2 YSYEKL. The CDR3 bases are TGCGCCAGCAGCCACCCACCGGCAGGGAGGGGTCTATATAGCAATCAGCCCCAGCATTTT. Translating it yields CASSHPPAGRGLYSNQPQHF.

As to this clonotype: One end of the junction varies from germline; a read error may be responsible. The genes are TRBV5-1 and TRBJ2-3, with D hard to call. The germline V gene has CDR1 SGHRS and CDR2 YFSETQ. This CDR3 is 15 amino acids long. The DNA of the CDR3 is TGCGGCAGCAGCTTTGGAGAATCTAGCACAGATACGCAGTATTTT. This codes for CGSSFGESSTDTQYF.

The V call is TRBV4-2, the J call TRBJ1-2; D is uncertain. V gave up 0 bases and J gave up 1 base, with 9 bases separating them. The CDR3 spans 15 residues. CDR1 is LGHNA and CDR2 is YNFKEQ in the germline V gene. The CDR3: CASSQEGDNNYGYTF. For the CDR3, the DNA is TGTGCCAGCAGCCAAGAAGGTGACAATAACTATGGCTACACCTTC.

V and J are TRBV3-1 and TRBJ2-1; 15 nucleotides match TRBD2. This CDR3 contains 19 residues. V dropped 0 bases and J dropped 7; count of bases not matched to a gene: 10. Germline CDR1 is LGHDT and CDR2 is YNNKEL (reference sequence). CDR3 DNA sequence: TGTGCCAGCAGCCAAGAAGGACGGACTAGCGGGAGGGATGTGAATGAGCAGTTCTTC. This gives the protein CASSQEGRTSGRDVNEQFF.

This clonotype has a count of ten or more. The chain links TRBV3-1 to TRBJ2-7; weak D call: TRBD2 (5 bases). The germline V gene has CDR1 LGHDT and CDR2 YNNKEL (reference sequence). V was trimmed by 8 bases and J by 3 bases, leaving 8 bases between them. The CDR3 consists of 11 residues. CDR3 coding DNA: TGTGCCAGCTCCCGGGGCTACGAGCAGTACTTC. Translation gives CASSRGYEQYF.

The rearrangement links TRBV5-1 to TRBJ2-1, with 9 nucleotides matching TRBD2. In germline, CDR1 is SGHRS, CDR2 YFSETQ. J lost 4 bases, V lost 5 bases, and 7 bases had no gene match. The CDR3 loop spans 15 amino acids. CDR3 sequence (DNA): TGCGCCAGCAGAGCTAGCGGGATACCATACAATGAGCAGTTCTTC. Translating gives CASRASGIPYNEQFF.

The V call is TRBV20-1, the J call TRBJ2-1; 10 bases match TRBD2. The length of the CDR3 is 18 residues. Germline CDR1 is DFQATT and CDR2 is SNEGSKA (reference sequence). Trimming removed 2 bases from V and 0 bases from J; junction bases left unmatched: 10. CDR3 DNA: TGCAGTGCTAGACCTAGCGGGGGCCAACCGAGCTCCTACAATGAGCAGTTCTTC. Its translation is CSARPSGGQPSSYNEQFF.

This clonotype was counted a few times. The chain has TRBV24-1 and TRBJ2-7; 8 nucleotides agree with TRBD1. The junction had 17 bases not matched to a gene; V was cut back by 2 bases and J by 3 bases. This CDR3 has 19 residues. The V gene's germline CDR1 is KGHDR and CDR2 SFDVKD. CDR3 region: CATSDSGTGTLLFFYEQYF. CDR3 DNA sequence: TGTGCCACCAGTGATTCGGGGACAGGTACTTTGTTGTTCTTCTACGAGCAGTACTTC.

J is TRBJ2-3 and V is TRBV20-1; D possibly corresponds to TRBD1 (6 bases). CDR3 length: 15 amino acids. V lost 3 bases to trimming and J lost 0 bases, with 13 bases between them. The germline gives CDR1 DFQATT, CDR2 SNEGSKA (reference sequence). As DNA, the CDR3 is TGCAGTGCTAGGAGGGGGAGCTCTAGCACAGATACGCAGTATTTT. It is translated as CSARRGSSSTDTQYF.

The chain has TRBV5-1 and TRBJ2-2; maybe TRBD1 (6 bases). This CDR3 comprises 15 residues. Germline CDR1 SGHRS, CDR2 YFSETQ. V lost 4 bases to trimming and J lost 0 bases, with 10 bases between them. The CDR3 nucleotides read TGCGCCAGCAGCCTGGACAGAGCGAACACCGGGGAGCTGTTTTTT. Its protein product is CASSLDRANTGELFF.

The chain couples TRBV5-5 to TRBJ1-1; a weak D match, TRBD1 (5 bases). V was cut by 1 base and J by 7 bases, with 11 bases left in between. Germline CDR1 reads SGHKS; CDR2 reads YYEKEE (reference sequence). The CDR3 loop spans 13 amino acids. DNA for the CDR3: TGTGCCAGCAGCTTGAGGGCAGGGAGTGAAGCTTTCTTT. Translation: CASSLRAGSEAFF. The complete variable domain, with remaining parts taken from reference TRBV5-5 and TRBJ1-1, reads DAGVTQSPTHLIKTRGQQVTLRCSPISGHKSVSWYQQVLGQGPQFIFQYYEKEERGRGNFPDRFSARQFPNYSSELNVNALLLGDSALYLCASSLRAGSEAFFGQGTRLTVV.

This clonotype has a handful of counts. The chain is built from TRBV20-1 and TRBJ2-3; the match to TRBD1 covers 7 bases. The J segment lost 5 bases and the V segment lost 2 bases, leaving 4 bases of the junction unmatched. CDR3 length: 13 residues. The germline gives CDR1 DFQATT, CDR2 SNEGSKA (reference sequence). The CDR3 reads CSARPTGVDTQYF. The CDR3 DNA sequence: TGCAGTGCTAGACCTACAGGGGTAGATACGCAGTATTTT.